One sample yielded the 8 T cell receptor beta chains listed below, sequenced in a study of T cell responses to AZD1222 COVID-19 vaccine. Libraries were prepared by immunoSEQ multiplex PCR; TCRdb keeps only in-frame clonotypes and omits some of them. The profile covers some 140,000 clones, with around 90% appearing a single time and 18% taken by the ten largest. The sequenced sample was peripheral blood, obtained on day 0 of AZD1222 vaccination. The source is an adult in good health.

The chain combines TRBV14 with TRBJ2-7; D is unclear. The CDR3 totals 11 residues. Germline V CDR1 and CDR2: SGHDN, FVKESK. Trimming stripped 4 bases from V and 3 bases from J, with 4 bases between. The CDR3: CASSPHYEQYF. DNA for the CDR3: TGTGCCAGCAGCCCTCACTACGAGCAGTACTTC.

The chain uses TRBV7-3 and TRBJ1-2, with unresolved D. This CDR3 contains 12 residues. In germline, CDR1 is SGHTA, CDR2 FQGTGA. Trimming removed 1 base from V and 6 bases from J, with 6 bases in between. The CDR3 loop is CASSLNGHGYTF. The DNA of the CDR3 is TGTGCCAGCAGCTTAAATGGCCATGGCTACACCTTC.

The chain has TRBV5-6 and TRBJ1-6; maybe TRBD1 (6 bases). V dropped 5 bases and J dropped 9 bases, with 21 bases sitting between them. Germline assignment: CDR1 SGHDT and CDR2 YYEEEE. CDR3 length equals 16 residues. The CDR3 sequence is CASSYRGTLLGSPLHF. The DNA for the CDR3 is TGTGCCAGCAGTTATAGAGGGACACTTCTCGGTTCACCCCTCCACTTT.

The V and J genes are TRBV5-1 and TRBJ1-4, with 7 bases that match TRBD1. The junction had 9 bases not matched to a gene; V was cut back by 4 bases and J by 0 bases. Germline lookup yields CDR1 SGHRS and CDR2 YFSETQ. The CDR3 runs to 17 residues. CDR3 sequence (DNA): TGCGCCAGCAGCCCACAGGGGAAAGGGACAACTAATGAAAAACTGTTTTTT. It encodes CASSPQGKGTTNEKLFF.

The chain carries TRBV28 and TRBJ2-1; tentative D call: TRBD2 (7 bases). CDR1 and CDR2 (germline): MDHEN, SYDVKM. The V and J ends lost 5 bases and 4 bases respectively, with 18 bases between them. The CDR3 has 16 amino acids. In nucleotides, the CDR3 is TGTGCCAGCAGTCCCTCTAGGGGGGGAAGGTACAATGAGCAGTTCTTC. Protein: CASSPSRGGRYNEQFF.

This sequence joins TRBV4-1 and TRBJ2-3; 11 bases line up with TRBD1. V shed 4 bases, J shed 2 bases, and the junction held 8 bases outside the gene matches. The CDR3 covers 17 residues. The germline CDR1 and CDR2 sequences are MGHRA and YSYEKL. The CDR3 region has the DNA TGCGCCAGCAGCCCCCAGGGACAGGGGGTTTCCACAGATACGCAGTATTTT. Translation: CASSPQGQGVSTDTQYF.

The chain employs TRBV9 and TRBJ1-5; no definite D call. V dropped 0 bases and J dropped 4 bases, with 8 bases sitting between them. The germline CDR1 and CDR2 sequences are SGDLS and YYNGEE. The CDR3 loop spans 14 amino acids. This chain's CDR3 is CASSVGGINQPQHF. The CDR3 DNA reads TGTGCCAGCAGCGTAGGAGGTATAAATCAGCCCCAGCATTTT.

The chain combines TRBV5-1 with TRBJ2-7, with a possible D match to TRBD2 (5 bases). The CDR3 is made up of 13 amino acids. The V gene's germline CDR1 is SGHRS and CDR2 YFSETQ. The V end was cut by 0 bases, the J end by 6 bases, with 10 bases between. For the CDR3, the DNA is TGCGCCAGCAGCTTGGTCGTGGGGAGCGAGCAGTACTTC. The encoded protein is CASSLVVGSEQYF.